These 5 T cell receptor beta chains originate from one sample sequenced in a study of patients and donors after allogeneic stem cell transplantation. TCRdb re-derived calls from the RT-PCR reads in MiXCR, one entry per CDR3 protein. This sample yields approximately 200,000 distinct CDR3 sequences, of which around 40% are seen a single time; around 10% belongs to the top ten. Sample: blood, either unsorted or a sorted T cell fraction (not recorded which). These receptors all come from a human donor who was either an allogeneic HSCT recipient or a stem cell or donor lymphocyte infusion donor (not recorded which). It is not recorded whose cells these are; they may come from a transplant donor.

CDR3 residues: CASSQVRDTQYF. The CDR3 DNA is TGTGCCAGCAGCCAAGTAAGGGATACGCAGTATTTT. V is TRBV3-1 and J is TRBJ2-3; D not certain. Trimming took 1 base from V and 6 from J, leaving 5 bases between them. This CDR3 is built from 12 residues. Germline V CDR1 and CDR2: LGHDT, YNNKEL (reference sequence).

The rearrangement links TRBV4-3 to TRBJ1-2; D might be TRBD1 (5 bases). Germline V gene data show CDR1 as LGHNA and CDR2 as YSLEER. The CDR3 covers 16 residues. The germline V and J ends were trimmed by 4 bases and 4 bases, with 19 bases remaining between them. CDR3 coding DNA: TGCGCCAGCAGCCGGGAGCCGGACATGGATCTCTATGGCTACACCTTC. Its translation is CASSREPDMDLYGYTF.

This clonotype came up a few times. The chain employs TRBV11-2 and TRBJ1-1; unclear D gene. The V and J ends lost 1 base and 5 bases respectively, with 11 bases between them. CDR3 size: 14 residues. Per germline, CDR1 SGHAT and CDR2 FQNNGV. CDR3 protein: CASSLGRRGTEAFF. CDR3 nucleotides: TGTGCCAGCAGCTTAGGACGCCGAGGAACTGAAGCTTTCTTT.

V usage is TRBV7-2 and J usage is TRBJ1-2; 9 bases align to TRBD1. The CDR3 totals 13 residues. Germline V lookup: CDR1 SGHTA, CDR2 FQGNSA. The J segment lost 8 bases and the V segment lost 0 bases, leaving 1 base of the junction unmatched. The CDR3 nucleotides read TGTGCCAGCAGCTTAGCACAGGGGGCAGGCTACACCTTC. Protein sequence: CASSLAQGAGYTF. The entire variable domain, with the rest obtained from reference TRBV7-2 and TRBJ1-2, is as follows: GAGVSQSPSNKVTEKGKDVELRCDPISGHTALYWYRQSLGQGLEFLIYFQGNSAPDKSGLPSDRFSAERTGGSVSTLTIQRTQQEDSAVYLCASSLAQGAGYTFGSGTRLTVV.

This clonotype was seen more than once but under ten times. The gene calls are TRBV3-1 and TRBJ1-2; possible D gene TRBD1, 6 bases. In germline, CDR1 is LGHDT, CDR2 YNNKEL (reference sequence). The germline V and J ends were trimmed by 4 bases and 6 bases, with 15 bases remaining between them. The CDR3 runs to 14 residues. CDR3 bases: TGTGCCAGCAGCCTAAGTCAGACAGGCAATGGCTACACCTTC. Encoded protein: CASSLSQTGNGYTF.